The 10 T cell receptor beta chains given below trace back to one sample, sequenced in a study of CD8+ T cells in alopecia areata. RNA extraction was followed by reverse transcription into cDNA, which acted as the sequencing template. Profiling relied on immunoSEQ multiplex PCR, and the TCRdb table lists in-frame clones only, not all of them. Here the sample spans about 110,000 clones, roughly 59% being singletons. Sequencing input: CD8+ T cells sorted from blood. These receptors all stem from a human donor in good health.

The chain employs TRBV13 and TRBJ2-5; no definite D call. The ends were cut back, 5 bases at V and 2 bases at J, with 3 bases in the middle. The CDR3 totals 11 residues. CDR1 and CDR2 (germline): PRHDT, FYEKMQ (reference sequence). CDR3 sequence: CASSPQETQYF. The CDR3 DNA reads TGTGCCAGCAGCCCTCAAGAGACCCAGTACTTC.

Notes on this clone: The sample contains more than one DNA sequence encoding this CDR3. The chain employs TRBV13 and TRBJ2-2; D gene uncertain. Germline-derived CDR1 and CDR2 are PRHDT and FYEKMQ (reference sequence). This CDR3 is 12 amino acids long. Trimming took 0 bases from V and 5 from J, leaving 1 base between them. CDR3 sequence reads: CASSLGTGELFF. The CDR3 coding sequence is TGTGCCAGCAGCTTAGGTACCGGGGAGCTGTTTTTT. The full variable domain, its missing parts supplied by reference TRBV13 and TRBJ2-2, is AAGVIQSPRHLIKEKRETATLKCYPIPRHDTVYWYQQGPGQDPQFLISFYEKMQSDKGSIPDRFSAQQFSDYHSELNMSSLELGDSALYFCASSLGTGELFFGEGSRLTVL.

This clone appeared a single time. This chain connects TRBV7-6 to TRBJ2-5; possible D gene TRBD2, 5 bases. CDR3 size: 14 residues. V lost 1 base and J lost 2, with 8 bases in between. Germline-derived CDR1 and CDR2 are SGHVS and FNYEAQ. The CDR3 is CASSLGGGQETQYF. Written as DNA, the CDR3 is TGTGCCAGCAGCTTAGGTGGAGGTCAAGAGACCCAGTACTTC.

The J gene is TRBJ1-1, the V gene TRBV2; D gene ambiguous. CDR3 length: 14 residues. Per the germline V gene, CDR1 is SNHLY and CDR2 is FYNNEI. Trimming pared 3 bases from V and 3 bases from J, leaving 11 bases between. CDR3 DNA: TGTGCCAGCAGTGAGCGGCTGACGGACACTGAAGCTTTCTTT. It translates to CASSERLTDTEAFF.

The V gene is TRBV29-1, the J gene TRBJ2-7; D is possibly TRBD2 (6 bases). The CDR3 is 14 residues long. Per the germline V gene, CDR1 is SQVTM and CDR2 is ANQGSEA. V lost 2 bases to trimming and J lost 2 bases, with 13 bases between them. The CDR3 reads CSVELGGPTYEQYF. For the CDR3, the DNA is TGCAGCGTTGAACTGGGGGGTCCTACCTACGAGCAGTACTTC.

This clone was picked up a small number of times. The CDR3 DNA is TGTGCCTTCCATAACAGGGGATTGAACACTGAAGCTTTCTTT. Translation: CAFHNRGLNTEAFF. The chain couples TRBV10-3 to TRBJ1-1; 7 positions match TRBD1. The ends lost 11 bases at V and 0 bases at J; junction bases unmatched: 9. In germline, CDR1 is ENHRY, CDR2 SYGVKD. This CDR3 comprises 14 residues.

This clone showed up just a few times. The chain joins TRBV18 to TRBJ1-1, with D unclear. Germline CDR1 is KGHSH and CDR2 is LQKENI. The CDR3 extends over 12 amino acids. V was cut by 5 bases and J by 10 bases, with 14 bases left in between. CDR3 sequence: CASSLIEGTAFF. CDR3 sequence (DNA): TGTGCCAGCTCATTAATCGAGGGTACAGCTTTCTTT.

This chain links TRBV9 with TRBJ2-3; D remains unclear. The CDR3 consists of 15 residues. The V end was cut by 4 bases, the J end by 1 base, with 13 bases between. Germline V lookup: CDR1 SGDLS, CDR2 YYNGEE. The CDR3: CASSPGNAGTDTQYF. The CDR3 DNA is TGTGCCAGCAGCCCGGGTAACGCCGGCACAGATACGCAGTATTTT.

This chain connects TRBV10-3 to TRBJ1-2; a possible D gene is TRBD1 (5 bases). Germline V gene data show CDR1 as ENHRY and CDR2 as SYGVKD. V shed 2 bases and J shed 0 bases, with 22 bases lying between them. This CDR3 is built from 19 residues. The CDR3 DNA reads as TGTGCCATCAGTGAGATTCGTGGGGCAGCCTGGGGGTCTAACTATGGCTACACCTTC. Its protein is CAISEIRGAAWGSNYGYTF.

The chain is built from TRBV13 and TRBJ2-7; D perhaps matches TRBD2 (5 bases). The germline V gene encodes CDR1 PRHDT and CDR2 FYEKMQ (reference sequence). The CDR3 loop spans 16 amino acids. Between the trimmed V and J ends, which lost 0 bases and 4 bases, there was a span of 16 bases. This CDR3 reads CASSLGRTLEEYEQYF. CDR3 coding DNA: TGTGCCAGCAGCTTAGGCCGGACTTTAGAGGAATACGAGCAGTACTTC.